The 9 T cell receptor beta chains reported below all come from one sample, sequenced in a study of graft-versus-host responses after intestinal transplantation. These receptors have no known antigen. Sequenced by immunoSEQ multiplex PCR; TCRdb stores in-frame clones only, minus some. The repertoire holds tens of thousands of clones, with approximately 95% as singletons. Sample: unstimulated CD8+ T cells sorted from spleen or lymph node cells, taken before intestinal transplant. Receptors were obtained from a human donor who received an intestinal transplant.

This chain uses TRBV4-2 with TRBJ2-5, with 7 bases matching TRBD1. Matching the DNA end better, TRBJ2-7 makes the J call doubtful. Per the germline V gene, CDR1 is LGHNA and CDR2 is YNFKEQ. There are 14 residues in the CDR3. The CDR3 DNA follows: TGTGCCAGCAGCCAAGGGGACAGACCCTACGAGCAGTACTTC. Translating gives CASSQGDRPYEQYF.

The rearrangement links TRBV29-1 to TRBJ2-5; 10 bases agree with TRBD2. The last part of the DNA fits TRBJ2-7 better; the J call may be wrong. The CDR3 is made up of 16 amino acids. CDR1 is SQVTM and CDR2 is ANQGSEA in the germline V gene. CDR3 region: CSVGSELAGSSYEQYF. CDR3 sequence (DNA): TGCAGCGTTGGTTCCGAACTAGCGGGGAGCTCCTACGAGCAGTACTTC.

The gene calls are TRBV5-6 and TRBJ2-3; D gene ambiguous. The germline V and J ends were trimmed by 4 bases and 2 bases, with 8 bases remaining between them. CDR3 size: 13 residues. Germline CDR1 reads SGHDT; CDR2 reads YYEEEE. CDR3 sequence (DNA): TGTGCCAGCAGCGTACAAAACACAGATACGCAGTATTTT. It codes for CASSVQNTDTQYF.

CDR3 amino acids: CASSRATGINTEAFF. DNA for the CDR3: TGCGCCAGCAGCCGGGCCACAGGGATTAACACTGAAGCTTTCTTT. The rearrangement uses TRBV5-1 and TRBJ1-1, with D maybe TRBD1 (6 bases). The CDR3 runs 15 residues. Trimming shortened V by 4 bases and J by 2 bases, and 15 bases separated the two germline ends. From germline, CDR1 is SGHRS and CDR2 YFSETQ.

In its sample, this clone was seen once. The rearrangement links TRBV5-6 to TRBJ1-4, with 7 bases that match TRBD1. Germline assignment: CDR1 SGHDT and CDR2 YYEEEE. The CDR3 has 13 residues. The J segment lost 8 bases and the V segment lost 6 bases, leaving 7 bases of the junction unmatched. In nucleotides, the CDR3 is TGTGCCAGCACGAGACAGGGAGAAGAAAAACTGTTTTTT. The encoded protein is CASTRQGEEKLFF.

V gene TRBV2 combines with J gene TRBJ2-1; 9 bases map to TRBD2. Germline lookup yields CDR1 SNHLY and CDR2 FYNNEI. The CDR3 loop spans 15 amino acids. V dropped 3 bases and J dropped 6; count of bases not matched to a gene: 6. DNA for the CDR3: TGTGCCAGCAGTGAGGAAGCGGGAGGACCCAATGAGCAGTTCTTC. Its translation is CASSEEAGGPNEQFF.

V is TRBV25-1 and J is TRBJ2-3; no firm D call. The CDR3 is made up of 14 amino acids. Germline CDR1 reads MGHDK; CDR2 reads SYGVNS. V was clipped by 3 bases and J by 2 bases, with 9 bases between them. The CDR3 is CASSDGLNTDTQYF. The CDR3 bases are TGTGCCAGCAGTGATGGGCTGAACACAGATACGCAGTATTTT.

This chain joins TRBV6-5 and TRBJ2-2; D ambiguous. Per the germline V gene, CDR1 is MNHEY and CDR2 is SVGAGI. V dropped 6 bases and J dropped 5 bases, with 13 bases sitting between them. There are 14 residues in the CDR3. The CDR3 sequence: CASSGRLNTGELFF. The CDR3 DNA reads TGTGCCAGCAGCGGCAGGTTGAATACCGGGGAGCTGTTTTTT.

This chain uses TRBV29-1 with TRBJ2-2; 7 bases are shared with TRBD1. The CDR3 has 14 residues. Germline values: CDR1 SQVTM, CDR2 ANQGSEA. J lost 4 bases, V lost 4 bases, and 6 bases had no gene match. CDR3 loop: CSVGQGLGTGELFF. CDR3 DNA sequence: TGCAGCGTTGGACAGGGTTTGGGCACCGGGGAGCTGTTTTTT.